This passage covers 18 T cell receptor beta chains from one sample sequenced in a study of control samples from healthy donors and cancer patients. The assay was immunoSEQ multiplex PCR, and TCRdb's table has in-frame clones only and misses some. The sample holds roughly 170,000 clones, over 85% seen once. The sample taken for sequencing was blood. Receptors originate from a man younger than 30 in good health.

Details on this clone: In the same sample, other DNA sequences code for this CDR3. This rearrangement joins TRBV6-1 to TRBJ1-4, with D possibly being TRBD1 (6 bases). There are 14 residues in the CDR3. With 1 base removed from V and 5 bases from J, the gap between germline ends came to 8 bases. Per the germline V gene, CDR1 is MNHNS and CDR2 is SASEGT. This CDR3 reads CASSEGQGNEKLFF. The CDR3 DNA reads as TGTGCCAGCAGTGAAGGGCAGGGGAATGAAAAACTGTTTTTT.

In DNA form, the CDR3 reads TGTGCCAGCAGCGTAGGGGATCAGGTCGTCTCCTACGAGCAGTACTTC. Residues: CASSVGDQVVSYEQYF. The chain joins TRBV9 to TRBJ2-7; no definite D call. This CDR3 is built from 16 residues. From germline, CDR1 is SGDLS and CDR2 YYNGEE. Trimming took off 0 bases at V and 0 bases at J, with 13 bases between the two ends.

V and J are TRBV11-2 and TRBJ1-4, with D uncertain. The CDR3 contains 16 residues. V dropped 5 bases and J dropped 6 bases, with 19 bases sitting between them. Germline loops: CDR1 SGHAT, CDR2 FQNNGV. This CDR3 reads CASSQSTPAEDEKLFF. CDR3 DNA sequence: TGTGCCAGCAGCCAATCCACCCCAGCGGAAGATGAAAAACTGTTTTTT.

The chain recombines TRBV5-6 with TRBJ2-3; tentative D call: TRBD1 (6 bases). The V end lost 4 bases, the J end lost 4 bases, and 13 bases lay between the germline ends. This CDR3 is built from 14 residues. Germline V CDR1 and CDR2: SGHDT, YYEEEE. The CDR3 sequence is CASSIIQGPDTQYF. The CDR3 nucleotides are TGTGCCAGCAGCATAATACAGGGACCAGATACGCAGTATTTT.

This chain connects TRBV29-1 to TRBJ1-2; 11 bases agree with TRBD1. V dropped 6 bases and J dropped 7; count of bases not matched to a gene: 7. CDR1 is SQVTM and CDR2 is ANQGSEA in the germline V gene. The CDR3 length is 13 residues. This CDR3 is CSVYGQGASGYTF. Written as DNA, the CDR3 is TGCAGCGTCTACGGACAGGGGGCGTCTGGCTACACCTTC.

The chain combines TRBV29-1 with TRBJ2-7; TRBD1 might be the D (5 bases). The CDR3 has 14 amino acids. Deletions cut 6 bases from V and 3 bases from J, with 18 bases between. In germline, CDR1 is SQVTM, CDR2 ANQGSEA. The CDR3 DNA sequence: TGCAGCGTCAAAGAAGGGGCGTCTAGCTACGAGCAGTACTTC. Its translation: CSVKEGASSYEQYF.

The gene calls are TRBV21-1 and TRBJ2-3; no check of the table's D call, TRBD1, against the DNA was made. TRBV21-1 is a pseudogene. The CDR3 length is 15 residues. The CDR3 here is CASSEPGHLTDTQYF. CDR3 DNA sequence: TGTGCCAGCAGCGAACCGGGACACCTCACAGATACGCAGTATTTT.

Here the CDR3 DNA reads TGTGCCAGCAGTGGACAGTCCAATAGCAATCAGCCCCAGCATTTT. Translated, it gives CASSGQSNSNQPQHF. The V gene is TRBV28, the J gene TRBJ1-5; possible D gene TRBD1, 6 bases. Germline assignment: CDR1 MDHEN and CDR2 SYDVKM. Trimming stripped 5 bases from V and 0 bases from J, with 11 bases between. This CDR3 spans 15 amino acids.

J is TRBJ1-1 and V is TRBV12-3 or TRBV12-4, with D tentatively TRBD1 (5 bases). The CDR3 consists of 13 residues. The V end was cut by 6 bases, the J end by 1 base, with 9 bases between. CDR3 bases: TGTGCCAGCAGGTCCACAGGGAACACTGAAGCTTTCTTT. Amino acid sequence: CASRSTGNTEAFF.

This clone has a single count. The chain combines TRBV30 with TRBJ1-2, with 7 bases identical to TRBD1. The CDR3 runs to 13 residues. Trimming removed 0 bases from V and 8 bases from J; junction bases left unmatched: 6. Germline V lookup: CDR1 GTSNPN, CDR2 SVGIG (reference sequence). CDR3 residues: CAWSVGGVGGYTF. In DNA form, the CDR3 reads TGTGCCTGGAGTGTAGGGGGCGTGGGGGGCTACACCTTC.

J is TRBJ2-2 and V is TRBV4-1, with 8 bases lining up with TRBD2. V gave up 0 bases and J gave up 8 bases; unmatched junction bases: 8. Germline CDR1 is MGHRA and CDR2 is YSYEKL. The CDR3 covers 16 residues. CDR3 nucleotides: TGCGCCAGCAGCCAAGAGGCGAACGGGGGGGCAGGGGAGCTGTTTTTT. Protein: CASSQEANGGAGELFF.

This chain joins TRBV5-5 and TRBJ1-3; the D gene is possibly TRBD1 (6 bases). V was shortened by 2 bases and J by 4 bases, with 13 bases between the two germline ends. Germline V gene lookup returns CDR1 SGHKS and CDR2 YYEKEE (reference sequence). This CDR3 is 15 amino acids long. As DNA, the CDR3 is TGTGCCAGCAGCTTATCGGCAGGGGACGGAAACACCATATATTTT. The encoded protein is CASSLSAGDGNTIYF.

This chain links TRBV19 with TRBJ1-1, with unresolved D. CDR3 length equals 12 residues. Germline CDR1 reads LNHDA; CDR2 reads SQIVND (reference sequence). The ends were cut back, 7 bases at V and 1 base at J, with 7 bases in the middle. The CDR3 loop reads CASTPGNTEAFF. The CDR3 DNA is TGTGCCAGTACACCGGGGAACACTGAAGCTTTCTTT. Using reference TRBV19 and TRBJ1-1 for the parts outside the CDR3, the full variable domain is DGGITQSPKYLFRKEGQNVTLSCEQNLNHDAMYWYRQDPGQGLRLIYYSQIVNDFQKGDIAEGYSVSREKKESFPLTVTSAQKNPTAFYLCASTPGNTEAFFGQGTRLTVV.

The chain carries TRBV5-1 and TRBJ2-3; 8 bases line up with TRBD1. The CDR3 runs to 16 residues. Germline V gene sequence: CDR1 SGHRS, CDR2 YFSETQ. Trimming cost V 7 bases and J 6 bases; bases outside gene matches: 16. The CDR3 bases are TGCGCCAGCCATCTTACCCAGGGGGCGACATGGGATACGCAGTATTTT. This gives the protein CASHLTQGATWDTQYF.

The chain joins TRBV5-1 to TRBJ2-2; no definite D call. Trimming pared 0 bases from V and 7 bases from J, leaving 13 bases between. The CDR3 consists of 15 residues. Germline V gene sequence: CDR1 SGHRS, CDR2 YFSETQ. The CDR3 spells CASSLAPVERGELFF. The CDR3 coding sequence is TGCGCCAGCAGCTTGGCCCCTGTCGAACGCGGGGAGCTGTTTTTT.

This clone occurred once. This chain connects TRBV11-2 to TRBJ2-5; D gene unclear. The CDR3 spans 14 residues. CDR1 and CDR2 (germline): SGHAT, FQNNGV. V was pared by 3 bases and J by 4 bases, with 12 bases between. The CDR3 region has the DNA TGTGCCAGCAGCTTGATTAGCACCCCAGAGACCCAGTACTTC. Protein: CASSLISTPETQYF. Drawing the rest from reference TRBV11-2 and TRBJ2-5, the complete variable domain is EAGVAQSPRYKIIEKRQSVAFWCNPISGHATLYWYQQILGQGPKLLIQFQNNGVVDDSQLPKDRFSAERLKGVDSTLKIQPAKLEDSAVYLCASSLISTPETQYFGPGTRLLVL.

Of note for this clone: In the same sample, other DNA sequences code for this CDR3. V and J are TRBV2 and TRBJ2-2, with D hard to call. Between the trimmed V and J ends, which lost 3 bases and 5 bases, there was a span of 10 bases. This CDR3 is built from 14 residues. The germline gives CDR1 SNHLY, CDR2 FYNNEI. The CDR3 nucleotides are TGTGCCAGCAGTGAGGATATGAATACCGGGGAGCTGTTTTTT. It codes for CASSEDMNTGELFF.

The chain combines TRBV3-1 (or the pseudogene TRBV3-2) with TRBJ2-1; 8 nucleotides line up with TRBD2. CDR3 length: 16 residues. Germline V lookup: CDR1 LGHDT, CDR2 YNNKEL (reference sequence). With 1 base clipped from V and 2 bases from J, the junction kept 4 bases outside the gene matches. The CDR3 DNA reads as TGTGCCAGCAGCCAAGGTCCCGGGGGGGCCTACAATGAGCAGTTCTTC. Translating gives CASSQGPGGAYNEQFF.